The source of this T cell receptor beta chain is a study of post-analysis software for immune sequencing data. On the study more broadly: Relapsing-remitting, secondary progressive and progressive-relapsing multiple sclerosis courses were included.

The CDR3 covers 16 residues. Germline CDR1 reads MGHRA; CDR2 reads YSYEKL. V shed 3 bases and J 3 bases; nucleotides not matched to a gene: 2. To note about this clonotype: Its target is not known.

Study observations and caveats: When the samples were clustered directly with F measure, those that had been prepared in the same batch showed strong co-clustering. Controls had significantly higher normalized Chao1 diversity than multiple sclerosis patients. Several TRBV segments (TRBV5-6, TRBV5-1 and TRBV20-1 among them) occurred more frequently in patients than in controls.

Unique molecular identifiers were carried by the TCR beta cDNA libraries. TCRdb ran MiXCR on the PCR reads and lists one entry per CDR3 protein. Seen here are hundreds of thousands of distinct CDR3 sequences, approximately 45% observed once, and the top ten hold about 12%. The clonotype was recovered from a girl under 18 with multiple sclerosis. Material: blood. This chain connects TRBV4-1 to TRBJ2-7; 16 nucleotides align to TRBD2. The CDR3 DNA reads TGCGCCAGCAGCCAGGGACTAGCGGGAGGGGACTACGAGCAGTACTTC. It is translated as CASSQGLAGGDYEQYF.